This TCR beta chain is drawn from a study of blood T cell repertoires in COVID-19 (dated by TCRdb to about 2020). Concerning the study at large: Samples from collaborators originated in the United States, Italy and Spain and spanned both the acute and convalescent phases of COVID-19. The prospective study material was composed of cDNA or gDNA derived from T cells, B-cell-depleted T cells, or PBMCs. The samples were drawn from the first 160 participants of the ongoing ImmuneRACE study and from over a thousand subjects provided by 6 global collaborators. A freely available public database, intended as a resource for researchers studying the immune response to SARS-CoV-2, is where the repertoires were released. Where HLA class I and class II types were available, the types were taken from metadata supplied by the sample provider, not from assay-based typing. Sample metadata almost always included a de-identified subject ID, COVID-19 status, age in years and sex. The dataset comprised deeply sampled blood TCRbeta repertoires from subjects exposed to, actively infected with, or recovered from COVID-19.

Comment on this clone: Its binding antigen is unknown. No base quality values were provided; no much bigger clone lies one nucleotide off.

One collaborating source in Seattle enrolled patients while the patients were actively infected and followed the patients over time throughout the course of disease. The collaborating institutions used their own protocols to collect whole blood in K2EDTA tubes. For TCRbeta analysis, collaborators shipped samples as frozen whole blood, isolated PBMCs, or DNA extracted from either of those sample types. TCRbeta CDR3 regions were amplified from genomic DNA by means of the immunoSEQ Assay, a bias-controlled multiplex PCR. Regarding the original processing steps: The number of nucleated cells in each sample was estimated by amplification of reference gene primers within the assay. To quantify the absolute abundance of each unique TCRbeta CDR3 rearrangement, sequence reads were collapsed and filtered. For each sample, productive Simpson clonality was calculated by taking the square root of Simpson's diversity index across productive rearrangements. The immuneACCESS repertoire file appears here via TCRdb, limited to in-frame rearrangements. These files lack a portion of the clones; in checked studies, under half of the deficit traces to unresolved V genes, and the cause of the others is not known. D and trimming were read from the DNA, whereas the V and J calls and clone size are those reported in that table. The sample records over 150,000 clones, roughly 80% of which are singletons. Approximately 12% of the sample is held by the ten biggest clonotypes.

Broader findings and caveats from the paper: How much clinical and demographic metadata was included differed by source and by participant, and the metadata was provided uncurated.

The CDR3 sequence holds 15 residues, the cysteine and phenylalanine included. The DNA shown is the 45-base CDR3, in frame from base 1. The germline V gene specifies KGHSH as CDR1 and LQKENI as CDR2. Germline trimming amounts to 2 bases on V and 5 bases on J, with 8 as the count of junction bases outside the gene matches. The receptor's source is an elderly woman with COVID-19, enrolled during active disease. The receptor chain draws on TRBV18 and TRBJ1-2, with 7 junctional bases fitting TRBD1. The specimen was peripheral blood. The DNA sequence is TGTGCCAGCTCACCAACTACAGGGGCGCCGTATGGCTACACCTTC. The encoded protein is CASSPTTGAPYGYTF.